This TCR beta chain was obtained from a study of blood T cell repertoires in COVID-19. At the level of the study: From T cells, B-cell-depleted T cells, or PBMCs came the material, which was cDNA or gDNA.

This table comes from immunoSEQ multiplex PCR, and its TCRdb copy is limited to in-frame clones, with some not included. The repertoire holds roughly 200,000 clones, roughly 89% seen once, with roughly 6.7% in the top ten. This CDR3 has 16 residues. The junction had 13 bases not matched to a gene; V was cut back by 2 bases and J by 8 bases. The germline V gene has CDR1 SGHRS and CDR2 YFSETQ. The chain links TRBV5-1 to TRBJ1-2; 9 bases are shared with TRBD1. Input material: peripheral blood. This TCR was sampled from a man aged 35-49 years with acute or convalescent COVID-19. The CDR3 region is CASSFITGGGVDGYTF. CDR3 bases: TGCGCCAGCAGCTTCATAACAGGGGGCGGTGTAGACGGCTACACCTTC.